These T cell receptor beta chains were read from a single sample in a study of CD8+ T cells in alopecia areata. Assay: immunoSEQ multiplex PCR; the TCRdb copy retains only in-frame clones and omits some. The repertoire has about 64,000 clones, about 45% of them found once; the top ten carry 20%. This sample comprised CD8+ T cells sorted from blood, obtained at roughly week 36, from a patient treated with tofacitinib. These receptors all come from a human donor with alopecia areata. Each CDR3 is given with its conserved first and last residue. Fields, in order: J gene, V gene, CDR3 length, D gene, clone size, CDR3 DNA, CDR3 protein. The D gene is left open where the match is weak. Rows may omit the clone size; those that give it use once, few, many or a size class.

>TRBJ2-1|TRBV30|17|TRBD2|.
TGTGCCTGGATCGACGGAATAGCGGGTAGCTCCTACAATGAGCAGTTCTTC
CAWIDGIAGSSYNEQFF
>TRBJ2-5|TRBV9|16|.|once
TGTGCCAGCAGCGTAGCTGGGGACATCCTCCAAGAGACCCAGTACTTC
CASSVAGDILQETQYF
>TRBJ2-5|TRBV27|13|.|few
TGTGCCAGCAGTTTAGGGCACCAAGAGACCCAGTACTTC
CASSLGHQETQYF
>TRBJ2-7|TRBV29-1|14|.|.
TGCAGCGTTGGTGAGCGGGTGGTGTCCTACGAGCAGTACTTC
CSVGERVVSYEQYF
>TRBJ1-5|TRBV4-1|14|.|.
TGCGCCAGCAGCCCCCGTGGTAGCAATCAGCCCCAGCATTTT
CASSPRGSNQPQHF
>TRBJ2-6|TRBV29-1|14|.|few
TGCAGCGTCCCCTCGGGGGAAGGGGCCAACGTCCTGACTTTC
CSVPSGEGANVLTF
>TRBJ2-7|TRBV5-1|13|.|.
TGCGCCAGCAATTTCGACCGCTCCTACGAGCAGTACTTC
CASNFDRSYEQYF
>TRBJ2-5|TRBV19|12|.|.
TGTGCCAGTATGGGGCCAGGAGAGACCCAGTACTTC
CASMGPGETQYF
>TRBJ2-7|TRBV5-1|12|.|.
TGCGCCAGCAGCGGACGCTCCTACGAGCAGTACTTC
CASSGRSYEQYF
>TRBJ2-1|TRBV4-1|17|.|.
TGCGCCAGCAGCCTCCAGGCTCCGGCCAGCTCCTACAATGAGCAGTTCTTC
CASSLQAPASSYNEQFF
>TRBJ2-7|TRBV7-8|10|.|.
TGTGCCAGCGGCGTCTACGAGCAGTACTTC
CASGVYEQYF
>TRBJ1-1|TRBV4-1|16|.|.
TGCGCCAGCAGCCACGCATCGGGGGCGGAGAACACTGAAGCTTTCTTT
CASSHASGAENTEAFF
>TRBJ2-6|TRBV29-1|18|TRBD1|.
TGCAGCGTTGCGCTTCCGGGACAGGGGGCCGGTGGGGCCAACGTCCTGACTTTC
CSVALPGQGAGGANVLTF
>TRBJ2-5|TRBV4-1|16|TRBD1|.
TGCGCCAGCAGCCAACAACAGGGGGCATCGGGAGAGACCCAGTACTTC
CASSQQQGASGETQYF
>TRBJ2-3|TRBV2|14|.|few
TGTGCCAGCAGCCTTACTTCCTACACAGATACGCAGTATTTT
CASSLTSYTDTQYF
>TRBJ2-7|TRBV29-1|12|.|.
TGCAGCGTTGCAGGGACCTCCTACGAGCAGTACTTC
CSVAGTSYEQYF
>TRBJ2-7|TRBV4-1|13|.|.
TGCGCCAGCAGCCATAGGGGCTCCTACGAGCAGTACTTC
CASSHRGSYEQYF
>TRBJ1-4|TRBV5-1|13|.|.
TGCGCCAGCAGCTCCCTGGGGGGTGAAAAACTGTTTTTT
CASSSLGGEKLFF
>TRBJ2-7|TRBV29-1|14|TRBD2|few
TGCAGCGGCCTATGGGCGGGAGGCGGCTACGAGCAGTACTTC
CSGLWAGGGYEQYF
>TRBJ2-1|TRBV11-2|17|TRBD2|.
TGTGCCAGCAGCTCGCTCCTTTGGACTAGCGTTGACAATGAGCAGTTCTTC
CASSSLLWTSVDNEQFF
>TRBJ2-2|TRBV7-9|17|TRBD2|.
TGTGCCAGCAGCTACCCCGAGCGGGAGATTTACACCGGGGAGCTGTTTTTT
CASSYPEREIYTGELFF
>TRBJ2-1|TRBV29-1|13|.|few
TGCAGCGTTGGGCTAGGGGAGGTCAATGAGCAGTTCTTC
CSVGLGEVNEQFF
>TRBJ2-7|TRBV9|15|TRBD1|few
TGTGCCAGCAGCGCCACAGGGGTAAGCTCCGACGAGCAGTACTTC
CASSATGVSSDEQYF
>TRBJ1-2|TRBV4-1|15|TRBD1|.
TGCGCCAGCAGCCTGACCCCAGGGGGCGCCTATGGCTACACCTTC
CASSLTPGGAYGYTF
>TRBJ2-3|TRBV6-1|15|TRBD2|few
TGTGCCAGCACCGGACTAGCGGGAGGACCAGATACGCAGTATTTT
CASTGLAGGPDTQYF
>TRBJ2-3|TRBV27|15|.|few
TGTGCCAGCAGTTTAGTCCCTGCTTACACAGATACGCAGTATTTT
CASSLVPAYTDTQYF
>TRBJ2-7|TRBV29-1|13|TRBD1|.
TGCAGCGTTTGGCCGGGACAGGGATGGGAGCAGTACTTC
CSVWPGQGWEQYF
>TRBJ2-1|TRBV5-1|12|.|few
TGCGCCAGCCTGGGGGGTAACAATGAGCAGTTCTTC
CASLGGNNEQFF
>TRBJ2-2|TRBV6-1|12|.|.
TGTGCCAGCAGTGAATTTTCCGGGGAGCTGTTTTTT
CASSEFSGELFF
>TRBJ2-2|TRBV7-6|12|.|.
TGTGCCAGCAGCTTCCTGACCGGGGAGCTGTTTTTT
CASSFLTGELFF
>TRBJ2-5|TRBV7-2|15|.|.
TGTGCCAGCAGCTTATGGGCAGGGTCGGGAGAGACCCAGTACTTC
CASSLWAGSGETQYF
>TRBJ2-6|TRBV9|16|TRBD2|once
TGTGCCAGCAGCGGTAGCGGGAGCGCTGGGGCCAACGTCCTGACTTTC
CASSGSGSAGANVLTF
>TRBJ1-2|TRBV6-6|12|TRBD1|.
TGTGCCAGCAGTAACACAGGGGGTGGCTACACCTTC
CASSNTGGGYTF
>TRBJ2-2|TRBV7-7|14|.|.
TGTGCTAGCAGCTTAGTAGATTACACCGGGGAGCTGTTTTTT
CASSLVDYTGELFF
>TRBJ1-2|TRBV29-1|12|TRBD1|few
TGCAGCGTGGACGACAGGGGCAGGGGCTACACCTTC
CSVDDRGRGYTF
>TRBJ1-4|TRBV14|15|.|.
TGTGCCAGCAGCCCAACGGCACAGGGCGGTGAAAAACTGTTTTTT
CASSPTAQGGEKLFF
>TRBJ1-1|TRBV4-2|13|.|few
TGTGCCAGCAGCCAAGGAGGGAACACTGAAGCTTTCTTT
CASSQGGNTEAFF
>TRBJ2-3|TRBV4-1|14|TRBD2|.
TGCGCCAGCAGCCCCGCCGGGAGGGGAGATACGCAGTATTTT
CASSPAGRGDTQYF